Each of the 25 T cell receptor beta chains below was sequenced from the same sample in a study of blood T cell repertoires in COVID-19. The protocol was immunoSEQ multiplex PCR, while the TCRdb copy is restricted to in-frame clones and leaves out a portion. The sample records more than 85,000 clones, approximately 80% being singletons. Sequencing was performed on peripheral blood. The source is a woman aged 55 to 70 with acute or convalescent COVID-19.

CDR3 sequence reads: CASKAGTGLGNTIYF. DNA of the CDR3: TGTGCCAGCAAAGCGGGGACAGGGCTTGGAAACACCATATATTTT. This chain links TRBV9 with TRBJ1-3; 9 nucleotides match TRBD1. The germline V gene encodes CDR1 SGDLS and CDR2 YYNGEE. After removal of 6 bases from V and 3 bases from J, the junction contained 7 bases not matched to a gene. The CDR3 loop spans 15 amino acids.

The rearrangement joins TRBV7-2 to TRBJ1-5; TRBD1 agrees at 7 bases. The CDR3 sequence is 15 residues long. The germline CDR1 and CDR2 sequences are SGHTA and FQGNSA. The junction had 3 bases not matched to a gene; V was cut back by 0 bases and J by 4 bases. The CDR3 nucleotides read TGTGCCAGCAGCTTAGCGGGACAGCTAAATCAGCCCCAGCATTTT. Protein: CASSLAGQLNQPQHF.

The chain joins TRBV6-2 or TRBV6-3 to TRBJ1-5; D might be TRBD1 (5 bases). Germline V gene data show CDR1 as MNHEY and CDR2 as SVGEGT. The ends were cut back, 5 bases at V and 0 bases at J, with 29 bases in the middle. The CDR3 has 21 amino acids. The CDR3: CASSPPPVRQTLPYSNQPQHF. CDR3 nucleotides: TGTGCCAGCAGTCCCCCTCCCGTGAGACAGACTCTACCTTATAGCAATCAGCCCCAGCATTTT.

Only a few counts were recorded for this clone. The rearrangement joins TRBV4-3 to TRBJ2-7; D gene uncertain. This CDR3 region has 15 residues. Germline assignment: CDR1 LGHNA and CDR2 YSLEER. V lost 2 bases and J 4 bases, leaving 15 bases between the germline ends. The CDR3 nucleotides read TGCGCCAGCAGCCAAATCCTAGGCGGCCAATACGAGCAGTACTTC. Amino acids: CASSQILGGQYEQYF.

This clone appeared a few times. The gene calls are TRBV5-1 and TRBJ2-7; 7 nucleotides line up with TRBD2. CDR3 length: 13 residues. The germline V gene encodes CDR1 SGHRS and CDR2 YFSETQ. J lost 6 bases, V lost 4 bases, and 7 bases had no gene match. CDR3 residues: CASSQTSALEQYF. DNA of the CDR3: TGCGCCAGCAGCCAAACTAGCGCTCTCGAGCAGTACTTC.

The rearrangement uses TRBV7-9 and TRBJ1-4, with a possible D match to TRBD1 (6 bases). Trimming took off 8 bases at V and 4 bases at J, with 14 bases between the two ends. Germline values: CDR1 SEHNR, CDR2 FQNEAQ (reference sequence). The CDR3 spans 14 residues. In DNA, the CDR3 is TGTGCCAGCGGTCTAACAGGGTTTAATGAAAAACTGTTTTTT. Translated: CASGLTGFNEKLFF.

This clone was observed a single time. V gene TRBV19 combines with J gene TRBJ1-4; the D is unclear. Germline V gives CDR1 LNHDA, CDR2 SQIVND (reference sequence). The V end lost 2 bases, the J end lost 1 base, and 11 bases lay between the germline ends. This CDR3 spans 16 amino acids. CDR3 coding DNA: TGTGCCAGTAGTATAACCTCGGGAGAAACTAATGAAAAACTGTTTTTT. It translates to CASSITSGETNEKLFF.

CDR3 residues: CASSVSTDTQYF. Here the CDR3 DNA reads TGTGCCAGCAGCGTAAGCACAGATACGCAGTATTTT. This chain uses TRBV5-4 with TRBJ2-3; D not certain. From germline, CDR1 is SGHNT and CDR2 YYREEE (reference sequence). V shed 4 bases and J shed 0 bases, with 3 bases lying between them. The CDR3 extends over 12 amino acids.

This sequence joins TRBV28 and TRBJ2-5, with 13 positions matching TRBD2. Germline V gives CDR1 MDHEN, CDR2 SYDVKM. With 5 bases clipped from V and 1 base from J, the junction kept 16 bases outside the gene matches. This CDR3 has 20 residues. The CDR3 loop is CASSLNAIGLAGAGQETQYF. The CDR3 region has the DNA TGTGCCAGCAGTCTAAACGCGATAGGACTAGCGGGGGCGGGCCAAGAGACCCAGTACTTC.

The chain couples TRBV4-1 to TRBJ1-5, with 7 bases that match TRBD1. The CDR3 extends over 15 amino acids. Germline values: CDR1 MGHRA, CDR2 YSYEKL. Trimming removed 5 bases from V and 5 bases from J; junction bases left unmatched: 9. In DNA form, the CDR3 reads TGCGCCAGCAGCTTCGGACAGGCTGAGGATCAGCCCCAGCATTTT. Encoded protein: CASSFGQAEDQPQHF.

This clone showed up just once. V and J are TRBV6-5 and TRBJ1-1; 7 positions agree with TRBD1. CDR1 and CDR2 (germline): MNHEY, SVGAGI. J was trimmed by 8 bases and V by 6 bases; bases with no gene match: 9. The CDR3 length is 13 residues. This CDR3 reads CASSKTGQPEAFF. The CDR3 DNA follows: TGTGCCAGCAGCAAGACGGGACAGCCGGAAGCTTTCTTT.

The chain combines TRBV5-1 with TRBJ2-5, with 8 positions matching TRBD1. Germline V CDR1 and CDR2: SGHRS, YFSETQ. The CDR3 runs to 14 residues. V shed 0 bases and J 5 bases; nucleotides not matched to a gene: 3. CDR3 sequence reads: CASSLARGPETQYF. CDR3 nucleotide sequence: TGCGCCAGCAGCTTGGCCAGGGGGCCGGAGACCCAGTACTTC.

The gene calls are TRBV3-1 (or the pseudogene TRBV3-2) and TRBJ1-5; D might be TRBD1 (5 bases). Trimming shortened V by 4 bases and J by 6 bases, and 10 bases separated the two germline ends. The germline V gene has CDR1 LGHDT and CDR2 YNNKEL (reference sequence). The CDR3 covers 13 residues. CDR3 coding DNA: TGTGCCAGCAGCCGTCAGGGCACTCAGCCCCAGCATTTT. It specifies CASSRQGTQPQHF.

This sequence joins TRBV4-1 and TRBJ1-4, with 9 nucleotides matching TRBD1. The germline gives CDR1 MGHRA, CDR2 YSYEKL. This CDR3 is built from 18 residues. V lost 0 bases, J lost 7 bases, and 12 bases stayed unmatched. CDR3 sequence reads: CASSQETGGLVAGEKLFF. As DNA, the CDR3 is TGCGCCAGCAGCCAAGAGACAGGGGGGCTAGTGGCAGGTGAAAAACTGTTTTTT.

The chain uses TRBV5-1 and TRBJ1-5, with 9 bases that match TRBD1. This CDR3 has 13 residues. Trimming removed 8 bases from V and 4 bases from J; junction bases left unmatched: 4. CDR1 is SGHRS and CDR2 is YFSETQ in the germline V gene. Written as DNA, the CDR3 is TGCGCCAGTTCGACAGGGGGAAATCAGCCCCAGCATTTT. Residues: CASSTGGNQPQHF.

The genes are TRBV12-5 and TRBJ2-5, with D possibly TRBD1 on 6 matching bases. CDR1 and CDR2 from the germline V gene are LGHNT and FRNRAP. V lost 5 bases and J lost 5, with 15 bases in between. The CDR3 sequence is 14 residues long. CDR3 in DNA: TGTGCTAGTGGTCTGCAGGGGCAGGGGGAGACCCAGTACTTC. Amino acids: CASGLQGQGETQYF.

The chain joins TRBV6-5 to TRBJ2-2; 9 bases line up with TRBD2. This CDR3 is built from 14 residues. Germline-derived CDR1 and CDR2 are MNHEY and SVGAGI. With 7 bases clipped from V and 5 bases from J, the junction kept 5 bases outside the gene matches. CDR3 region: CASTAGGRTGELFF. The CDR3 DNA is TGTGCCAGCACCGCGGGGGGGCGTACCGGGGAGCTGTTTTTT.

A few counts support this clone. V and J are TRBV18 and TRBJ2-5, with D perhaps TRBD2 (5 bases). The germline gives CDR1 KGHSH, CDR2 LQKENI. CDR3 length equals 13 residues. V lost 2 bases and J 3 bases, leaving 7 bases between the germline ends. The CDR3 DNA follows: TGTGCCAGCTCACCAGCGAGGGAAGAGACCCAGTACTTC. It specifies CASSPAREETQYF.

The chain has TRBV19 and TRBJ2-7; unclear D gene. The CDR3 length is 15 residues. V gave up 5 bases and J gave up 3 bases, with 17 bases separating them. Germline CDR1 is LNHDA and CDR2 is SQIVND (reference sequence). Here the CDR3 reads CASSPRGSPSYEQYF. The CDR3 DNA is TGTGCCAGTAGTCCTCGTGGCTCCCCCAGCTACGAGCAGTACTTC.

CDR3 sequence reads: CASTGTADQPQHF. The CDR3 coding sequence is TGTGCCAGTACGGGGACAGCGGATCAGCCCCAGCATTTT. The chain combines TRBV19 with TRBJ1-5, with TRBD1 matching over 7 bases. The germline CDR1 and CDR2 sequences are LNHDA and SQIVND (reference sequence). The J segment lost 5 bases and the V segment lost 7 bases, leaving 5 bases of the junction unmatched. The CDR3 extends over 13 amino acids.

CDR3: CASSYDRNSNQPQHF. In nucleotides, the CDR3 is TGTGCCAGCAGTTACGACAGAAATAGCAATCAGCCCCAGCATTTT. This chain links TRBV2 with TRBJ1-5; D is possibly TRBD1 (5 bases). Looked up from germline, CDR1 is SNHLY and CDR2 is FYNNEI. The CDR3 is 15 residues long. The V and J ends lost 5 bases and 0 bases respectively, with 11 bases between them.

The V and J genes are TRBV24-1 and TRBJ1-5, with D perhaps TRBD1 (5 bases). With 0 bases removed from V and 7 bases from J, the gap between germline ends came to 9 bases. Germline CDR1 and CDR2: KGHDR and SFDVKD. The CDR3 runs 14 residues. The CDR3 is CATSDLGSGQPQHF. The CDR3 DNA sequence: TGTGCCACCAGTGATTTGGGTTCAGGGCAGCCCCAGCATTTT.

This CDR3 is CARRRQYWRYEQYF. Here the CDR3 DNA reads TGTGCCAGAAGGAGGCAGTATTGGAGGTACGAGCAGTACTTC. This chain connects TRBV5-3 to TRBJ2-7; TRBD2 might be the D (5 bases). TRBV5-3 is designated an ORF whose function remains uncertain. The CDR3 consists of 14 residues. V was trimmed by 5 bases and J by 4 bases, leaving 16 bases between them.

CDR3 nucleotides: TGTGCCAGCAGTTACAGGGGTATGAACACTGAAGCTTTCTTT. Amino acid sequence: CASSYRGMNTEAFF. The genes are TRBV6-5 and TRBJ1-1; a weak D match, TRBD1 (5 bases). This CDR3 has 14 amino acids. Trimming stripped 2 bases from V and 0 bases from J, with 7 bases between. Germline lookup yields CDR1 MNHEY and CDR2 SVGAGI.

This clone was recorded only once. V gene TRBV7-3 combines with J gene TRBJ2-3, with 7 nucleotides matching TRBD1. This CDR3 has 14 residues. The V segment lost 5 bases and the J segment 6 bases; nucleotides outside the gene matches: 8. Germline V gene lookup returns CDR1 SGHTA and CDR2 FQGTGA. The CDR3 DNA reads as TGTGCCAGCAGCCTCTCCGGACAGGCCGATACGCAGTATTTT. Amino acid sequence: CASSLSGQADTQYF.